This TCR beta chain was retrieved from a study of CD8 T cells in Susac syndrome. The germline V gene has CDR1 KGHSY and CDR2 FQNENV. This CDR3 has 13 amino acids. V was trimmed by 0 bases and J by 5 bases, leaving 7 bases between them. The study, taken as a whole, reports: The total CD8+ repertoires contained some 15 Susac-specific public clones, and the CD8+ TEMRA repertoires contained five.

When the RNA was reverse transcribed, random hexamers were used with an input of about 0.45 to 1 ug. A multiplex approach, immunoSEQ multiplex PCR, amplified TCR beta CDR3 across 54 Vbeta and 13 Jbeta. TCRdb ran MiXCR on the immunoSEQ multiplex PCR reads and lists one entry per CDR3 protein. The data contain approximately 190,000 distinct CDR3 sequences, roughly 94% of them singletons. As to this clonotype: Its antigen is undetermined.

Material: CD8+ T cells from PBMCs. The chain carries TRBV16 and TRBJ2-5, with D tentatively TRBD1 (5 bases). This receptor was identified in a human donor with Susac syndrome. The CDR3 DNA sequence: TGTGCCAGCAGCCAATCCCCAGGGGAGACCCAGTACTTC. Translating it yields CASSQSPGETQYF.